The source of this TCR beta chain is a study of blood T cell repertoires in COVID-19. Whole-study context: The study drew acute and convalescent COVID-19 samples from the United States, Italy and Spain.

Per the authors' pipeline: Scientists estimated how many nucleated cells there were by amplifying reference gene primers. The protocol was immunoSEQ multiplex PCR, while the TCRdb copy is restricted to in-frame clones and leaves out a portion. Clone size and the V and J calls come from that table; the DNA yielded D and trimming. The data show 45,000 to 55,000 clones, 82% seen once. Germline V lookup: CDR1 SGHRS, CDR2 YFSETQ. After removal of 1 base from V and 3 bases from J, the junction contained 2 bases not matched to a gene. The CDR3 covers 14 residues. This receptor was identified in a man older than 75 with COVID-19, enrolled during active disease. Sequenced: peripheral blood. The chain carries TRBV5-1 and TRBJ1-2; TRBD1 agrees at 8 bases. The CDR3 DNA is TGCGCCAGCAGCTTGCCGACAGGGGACTATGGCTACACCTTC. Translating it yields CASSLPTGDYGYTF. Using reference TRBV5-1 and TRBJ1-2 for the parts outside the CDR3, the full variable domain is KAGVTQTPRYLIKTRGQQVTLSCSPISGHRSVSWYQQTPGQGLQFLFEYFSETQRNKGNFPGRFSGRQFSNSRSEMNVSTLELGDSALYLCASSLPTGDYGYTFGSGTRLTVV.